This record covers a single T cell receptor beta chain. Its cognate antigen is unknown. This record comes from a study of cytomegalovirus exposure and HLA in healthy donors. Amplification used 60 Vbeta primers and 13 Jbeta primers. The protocol was immunoSEQ multiplex PCR, while the TCRdb copy is restricted to in-frame clones and leaves out a portion. The sample consists of under 200,000 clones, roughly 80% of them appearing once. Study-level points and caveats: Sequencing artifact likely explains a cluster of highly shared sequence variants. Among immune exposure information, only CMV serostatus was available. Investigators reported more than 150 TCR beta chains as tied to cytomegalovirus.

From germline, CDR1 is SNHLY and CDR2 FYNNEI. The V and J ends lost 8 bases and 0 bases respectively, with 14 bases between them. The CDR3 consists of 15 residues. The sample was PBMCs. The rearrangement joins TRBV2 to TRBJ2-1, with D possibly matching TRBD2 (6 bases). The sequence was collected from a woman younger than 30 in good health and CMV-seronegative. The chain's CDR3 is CASGREEGSYNEQFF. The CDR3 region has the DNA TGTGCCAGCGGAAGGGAGGAGGGCTCCTACAATGAGCAGTTCTTC.